This TCR beta chain stems from a study of T cell responses to AZD1222 COVID-19 vaccine. Researchers grouped second doses given at about 4 or about 12 weeks into one pool. Deletions cut 2 bases from V and 4 bases from J, with 8 bases between. The CDR3 runs 13 residues. Some clones are missing from TCRdb's copy, which holds only in-frame ones; the method was immunoSEQ multiplex PCR. The sample lists 90,000 to 120,000 clones, 70% to 90% occurring once. The chain carries TRBV12-3 or TRBV12-4 and TRBJ1-2; D is undetermined. The starting material was peripheral blood, obtained 28 days after the second AZD1222 dose. The receptor's source is an adult who received the AZD1222 COVID-19 vaccine. CDR3 DNA: TGTGCCAGCAGTTTACGAGGTTTCTATGGCTACACCTTC. The encoded protein is CASSLRGFYGYTF.